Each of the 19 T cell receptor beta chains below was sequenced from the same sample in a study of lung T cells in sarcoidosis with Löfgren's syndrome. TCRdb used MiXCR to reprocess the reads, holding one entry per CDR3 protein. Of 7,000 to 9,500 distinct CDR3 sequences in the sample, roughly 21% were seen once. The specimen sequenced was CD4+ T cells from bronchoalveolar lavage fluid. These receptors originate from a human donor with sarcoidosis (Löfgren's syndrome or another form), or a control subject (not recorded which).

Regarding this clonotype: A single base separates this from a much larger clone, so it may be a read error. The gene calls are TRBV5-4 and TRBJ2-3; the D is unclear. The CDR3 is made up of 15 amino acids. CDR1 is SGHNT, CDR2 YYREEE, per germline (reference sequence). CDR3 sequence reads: CASSLDNSPTYTQYF. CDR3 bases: TGTGCCAGCAGCTTAGACAACTCTCCCACATATACGCAGTATTTT.

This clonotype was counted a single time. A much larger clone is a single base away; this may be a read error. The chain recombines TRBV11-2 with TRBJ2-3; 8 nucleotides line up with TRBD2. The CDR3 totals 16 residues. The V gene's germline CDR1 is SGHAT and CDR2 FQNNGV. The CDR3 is CVSSPRPGGGTDTQYF. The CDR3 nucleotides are TGTGTCAGCAGCCCCCGCCCAGGCGGGGGGACAGATACGCAGTATTTT.

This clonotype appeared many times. This CDR3 is CASSQGQKWDEQFF. The CDR3 nucleotides are TGCGCCAGCAGCCAAGGACAGAAGTGGGATGAGCAGTTCTTC. The chain has TRBV5-1 and TRBJ2-1, with D perhaps matching TRBD1 (6 bases). CDR3 size: 14 residues. V shed 4 bases and J shed 8 bases, with 16 bases lying between them. Germline loops: CDR1 SGHRS, CDR2 YFSETQ.

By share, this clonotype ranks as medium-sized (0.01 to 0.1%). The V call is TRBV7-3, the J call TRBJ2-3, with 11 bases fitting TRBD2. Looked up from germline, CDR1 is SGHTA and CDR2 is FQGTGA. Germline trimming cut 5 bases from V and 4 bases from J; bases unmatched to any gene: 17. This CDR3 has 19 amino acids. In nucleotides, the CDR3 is TGTGCCAGCAGCCCCCGAACTAGACTAGCGGGGAGGATATCAGATACGCAGTATTTT. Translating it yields CASSPRTRLAGRISDTQYF.

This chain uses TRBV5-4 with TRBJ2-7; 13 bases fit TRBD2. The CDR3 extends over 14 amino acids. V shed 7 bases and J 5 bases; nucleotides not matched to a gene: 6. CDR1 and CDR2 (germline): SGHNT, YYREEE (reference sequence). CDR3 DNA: TGTGCCAGCGGCACTAGCGGGGGGGCCGACGAGCAGTACTTC. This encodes CASGTSGGADEQYF.

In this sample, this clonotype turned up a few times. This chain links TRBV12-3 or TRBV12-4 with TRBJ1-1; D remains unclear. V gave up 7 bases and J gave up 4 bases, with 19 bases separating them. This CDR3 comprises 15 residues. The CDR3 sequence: CASTKGGRRSTEAFF. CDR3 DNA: TGTGCCAGCACCAAGGGAGGCAGGCGGTCCACTGAAGCTTTCTTT.

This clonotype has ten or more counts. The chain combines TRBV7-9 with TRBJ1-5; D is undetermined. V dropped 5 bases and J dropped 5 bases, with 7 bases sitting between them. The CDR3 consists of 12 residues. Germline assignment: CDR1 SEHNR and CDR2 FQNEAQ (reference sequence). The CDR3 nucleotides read TGTGCCAGCAGCCGCCTGGATCAGCCCCAGCATTTT. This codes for CASSRLDQPQHF. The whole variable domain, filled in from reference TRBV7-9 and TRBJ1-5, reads DTGVSQNPRHKITKRGQNVTFRCDPISEHNRLYWYRQTLGQGPEFLTYFQNEAQLEKSRLLSDRFSAERPKGSFSTLEIQRTEQGDSAMYLCASSRLDQPQHFGDGTRLSIL.

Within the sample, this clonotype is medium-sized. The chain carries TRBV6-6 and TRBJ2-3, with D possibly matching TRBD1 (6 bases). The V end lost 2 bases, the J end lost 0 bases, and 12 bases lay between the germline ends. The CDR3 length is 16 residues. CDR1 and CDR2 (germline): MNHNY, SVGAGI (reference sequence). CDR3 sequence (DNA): TGTGCCAGCAGTTACCGACAGGCTTCTAGCACAGATACGCAGTATTTT. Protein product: CASSYRQASSTDTQYF.

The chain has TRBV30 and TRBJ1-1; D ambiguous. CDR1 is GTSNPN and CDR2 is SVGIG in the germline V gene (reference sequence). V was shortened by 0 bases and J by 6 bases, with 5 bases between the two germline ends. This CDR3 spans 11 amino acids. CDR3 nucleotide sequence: TGTGCCTGGAGTGTGGGATCTGAAGCTTTCTTT. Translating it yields CAWSVGSEAFF.

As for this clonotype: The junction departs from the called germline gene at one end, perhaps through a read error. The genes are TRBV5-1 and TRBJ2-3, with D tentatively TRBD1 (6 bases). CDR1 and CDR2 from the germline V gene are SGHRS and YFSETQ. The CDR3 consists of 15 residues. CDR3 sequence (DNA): TGCGCCAGCAGCCGACAGGAGCAAGGCACATATACGCAGTATTTT. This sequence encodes CASSRQEQGTYTQYF.

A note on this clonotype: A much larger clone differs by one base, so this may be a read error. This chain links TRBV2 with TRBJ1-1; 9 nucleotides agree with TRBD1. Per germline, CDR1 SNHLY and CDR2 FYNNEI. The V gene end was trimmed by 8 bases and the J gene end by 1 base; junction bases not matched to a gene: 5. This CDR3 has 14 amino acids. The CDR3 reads CASGGQGKNTEAFF. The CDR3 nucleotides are TGTGCCAGCGGTGGACAGGGGAAGAACACTGAAGCTTTCTTT.

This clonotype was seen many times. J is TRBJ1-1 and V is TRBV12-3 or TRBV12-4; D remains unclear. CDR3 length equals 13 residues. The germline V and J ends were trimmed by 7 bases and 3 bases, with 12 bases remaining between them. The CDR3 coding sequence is TGTGCCAGCACAACTTCCTGGGACACTGAAGCTTTCTTT. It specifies CASTTSWDTEAFF.

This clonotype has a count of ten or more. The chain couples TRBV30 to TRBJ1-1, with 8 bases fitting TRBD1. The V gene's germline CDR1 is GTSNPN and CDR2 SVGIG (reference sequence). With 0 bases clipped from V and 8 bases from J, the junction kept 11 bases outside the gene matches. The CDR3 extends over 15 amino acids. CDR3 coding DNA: TGTGCCTGGAGTGTACAAGGCAGGGGGCGTTCAGAAGCTTTCTTT. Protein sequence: CAWSVQGRGRSEAFF.

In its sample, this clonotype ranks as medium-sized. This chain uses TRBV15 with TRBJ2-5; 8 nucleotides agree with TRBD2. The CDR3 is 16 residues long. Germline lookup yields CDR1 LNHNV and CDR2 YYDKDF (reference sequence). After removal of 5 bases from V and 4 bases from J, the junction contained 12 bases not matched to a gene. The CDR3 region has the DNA TGTGCCACCAGCCGCCCGTTAGCGGGGATGGTAGAGACCCAGTACTTC. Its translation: CATSRPLAGMVETQYF. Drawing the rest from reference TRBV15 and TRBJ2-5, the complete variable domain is DAMVIQNPRYQVTQFGKPVTLSCSQTLNHNVMYWYQQKSSQAPKLLFHYYDKDFNNEADTPDNFQSRRPNTSFCFLDIRSPGLGDTAMYLCATSRPLAGMVETQYFGPGTRLLVL.

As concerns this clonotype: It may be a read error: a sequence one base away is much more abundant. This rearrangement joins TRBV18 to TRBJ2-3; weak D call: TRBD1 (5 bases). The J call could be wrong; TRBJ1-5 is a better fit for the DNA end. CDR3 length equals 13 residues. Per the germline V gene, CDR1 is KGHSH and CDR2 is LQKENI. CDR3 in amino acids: CASSPRVADTQHF. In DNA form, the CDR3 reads TGTGCCAGCTCACCCAGGGTAGCAGATACGCAGCATTTT.

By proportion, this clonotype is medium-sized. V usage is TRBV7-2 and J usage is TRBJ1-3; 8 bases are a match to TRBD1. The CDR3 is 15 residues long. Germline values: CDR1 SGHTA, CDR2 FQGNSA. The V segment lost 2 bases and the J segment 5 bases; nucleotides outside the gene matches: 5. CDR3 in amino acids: CASSLMGQARNTIYF. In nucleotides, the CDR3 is TGTGCCAGCAGCTTAATGGGACAGGCACGAAACACCATATATTTT.

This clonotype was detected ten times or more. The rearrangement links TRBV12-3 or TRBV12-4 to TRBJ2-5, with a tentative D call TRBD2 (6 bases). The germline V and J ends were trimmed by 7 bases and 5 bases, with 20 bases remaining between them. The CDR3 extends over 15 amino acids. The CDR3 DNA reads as TGTGCCAGCACCTCCTTGGAGGGCTCCGGGGAGACCCAGTACTTC. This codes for CASTSLEGSGETQYF.

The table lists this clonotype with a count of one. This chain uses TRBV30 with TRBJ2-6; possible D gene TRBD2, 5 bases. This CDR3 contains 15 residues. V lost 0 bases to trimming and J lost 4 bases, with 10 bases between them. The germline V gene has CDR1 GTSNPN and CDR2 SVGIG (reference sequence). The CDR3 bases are TGTGCCTGGAGTGTAGAGGGCCTCGGGGCCAACGTCCTGACTTTC. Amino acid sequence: CAWSVEGLGANVLTF. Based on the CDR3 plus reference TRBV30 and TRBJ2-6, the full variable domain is SQTIHQWPATLVQPVGSPLSLECTVEGTSNPNLYWYRQAAGRGLQLLFYSVGIGQISSEVPQNLSASRPQDRQFILSSKKLLLSDSGFYLCAWSVEGLGANVLTFGAGSRLTVL.

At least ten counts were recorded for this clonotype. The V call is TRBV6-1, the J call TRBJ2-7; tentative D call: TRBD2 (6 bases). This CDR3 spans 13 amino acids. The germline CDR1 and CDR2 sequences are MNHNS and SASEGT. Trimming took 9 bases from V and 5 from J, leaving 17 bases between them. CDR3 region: CASTRRGGHEQYF. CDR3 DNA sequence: TGTGCCAGTACTCGTCGGGGAGGTCACGAGCAGTACTTC.